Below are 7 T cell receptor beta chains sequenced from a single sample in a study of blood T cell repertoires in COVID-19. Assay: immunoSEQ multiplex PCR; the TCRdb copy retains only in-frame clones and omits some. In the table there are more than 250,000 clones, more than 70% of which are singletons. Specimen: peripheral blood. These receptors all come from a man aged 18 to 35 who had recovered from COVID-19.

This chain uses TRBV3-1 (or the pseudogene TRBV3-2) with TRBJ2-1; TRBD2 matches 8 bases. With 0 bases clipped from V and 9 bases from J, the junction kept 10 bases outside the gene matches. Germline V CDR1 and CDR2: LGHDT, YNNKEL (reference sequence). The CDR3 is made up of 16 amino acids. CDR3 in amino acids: CASSQDREGAFGEQFF. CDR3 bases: TGTGCCAGCAGCCAAGATCGGGAGGGAGCCTTCGGTGAGCAGTTCTTC.

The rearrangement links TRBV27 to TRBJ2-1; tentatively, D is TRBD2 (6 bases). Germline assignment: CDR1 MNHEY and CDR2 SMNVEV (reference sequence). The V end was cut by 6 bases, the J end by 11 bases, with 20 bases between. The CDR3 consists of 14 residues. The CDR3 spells CASRKTSPVEKQFF. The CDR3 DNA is TGTGCCAGCAGGAAGACTAGTCCAGTTGAAAAGCAGTTCTTC.

The CDR3 loop is CASSAQGSYEQYF. DNA for the CDR3: TGTGCCAGTAGTGCACAGGGTTCCTACGAGCAGTACTTC. The chain employs TRBV19 and TRBJ2-7, with a possible D match to TRBD1 (6 bases). This CDR3 has 13 amino acids. Germline CDR1 LNHDA, CDR2 SQIVND (reference sequence). V lost 5 bases and J 1 base, leaving 9 bases between the germline ends.

CDR3 sequence: CASSQDSYPEEAFF. In DNA form, the CDR3 reads TGCGCCAGCAGCCAAGATTCGTACCCAGAAGAAGCTTTCTTT. J is TRBJ1-1 and V is TRBV4-1; D remains unclear. The CDR3 runs to 14 residues. The V end was cut by 0 bases, the J end by 8 bases, with 13 bases between. Germline V gives CDR1 MGHRA, CDR2 YSYEKL.

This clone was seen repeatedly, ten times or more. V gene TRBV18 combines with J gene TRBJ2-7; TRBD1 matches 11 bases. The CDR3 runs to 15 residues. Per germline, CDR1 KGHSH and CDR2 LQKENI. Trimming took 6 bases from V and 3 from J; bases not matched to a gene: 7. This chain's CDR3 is CASSPSGTGGYEQYF. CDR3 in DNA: TGTGCCAGCTCCCCGAGTGGGACAGGGGGCTACGAGCAGTACTTC.

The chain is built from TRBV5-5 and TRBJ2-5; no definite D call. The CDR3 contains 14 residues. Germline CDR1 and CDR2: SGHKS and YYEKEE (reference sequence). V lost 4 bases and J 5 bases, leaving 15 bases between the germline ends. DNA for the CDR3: TGTGCCAGCAGCCTCCTGACTTCCTCCGAGACCCAGTACTTC. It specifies CASSLLTSSETQYF.

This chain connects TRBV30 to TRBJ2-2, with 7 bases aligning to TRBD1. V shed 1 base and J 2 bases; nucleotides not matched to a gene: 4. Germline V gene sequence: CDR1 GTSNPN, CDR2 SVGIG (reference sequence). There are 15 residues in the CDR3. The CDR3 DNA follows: TGTGCCTGGAGTGGACAGGGCCTTAACACCGGGGAGCTGTTTTTT. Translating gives CAWSGQGLNTGELFF.